The 16 T cell receptor beta chains below all came from one sample that was sequenced in a study of blood T cell repertoires in COVID-19. Measured with immunoSEQ multiplex PCR; TCRdb has only the in-frame clones, and not every one. The sample contains around 82,000 clones, about 88% of which appear only once. Sequenced: peripheral blood. The source of these receptors is a man between 65 and 85 years old with active or convalescent COVID-19.

The chain carries TRBV19 and TRBJ1-5, with D possibly matching TRBD1 (6 bases). Germline V CDR1 and CDR2: LNHDA, SQIVND (reference sequence). CDR3 size: 15 residues. The V gene lost 3 bases and the J gene lost 4 bases, with 13 bases spanning the gap. CDR3 amino acids: CASSIETGGNQPQHF. As DNA, the CDR3 is TGTGCCAGTAGTATTGAGACAGGAGGTAATCAGCCCCAGCATTTT.

The rearrangement uses TRBV24-1 and TRBJ2-2; D perhaps matches TRBD1 (6 bases). CDR3 length: 17 amino acids. Germline assignment: CDR1 KGHDR and CDR2 SFDVKD. V was cut by 2 bases and J by 3 bases, with 15 bases left in between. The CDR3 DNA sequence: TGTGCCACCAGTGATTGGGGAACAGGGATGGACACCGGGGAGCTGTTTTTT. As protein: CATSDWGTGMDTGELFF.

V gene TRBV6-6 combines with J gene TRBJ1-1; the match to TRBD1 covers 7 bases. The germline V gene encodes CDR1 MNHNY and CDR2 SVGAGI (reference sequence). The CDR3 spans 14 residues. After removal of 2 bases from V and 10 bases from J, the junction contained 10 bases not matched to a gene. The CDR3 DNA is TGTGCCAGCAGTTACCCGCGGGACAGTGATGCAGCTTTCTTT. Translating gives CASSYPRDSDAAFF.

V and J are TRBV5-1 and TRBJ1-1; a weak D match, TRBD1 (6 bases). The V gene's germline CDR1 is SGHRS and CDR2 YFSETQ. The V gene lost 6 bases and the J gene lost 1 base, with 16 bases spanning the gap. There are 15 residues in the CDR3. CDR3 sequence: CASTFTGHPNTEAFF. In DNA form, the CDR3 reads TGCGCCAGCACCTTCACGGGACATCCGAACACTGAAGCTTTCTTT.

This clone appeared a single time. V and J are TRBV3-1 (or the pseudogene TRBV3-2) and TRBJ2-7; weak D call: TRBD1 (6 bases). The CDR3 extends over 14 amino acids. Germline V gene data show CDR1 as LGHDT and CDR2 as YNNKEL (reference sequence). Deletions cut 2 bases from V and 4 bases from J, with 12 bases between. Written as DNA, the CDR3 is TGTGCCAGCAGCCAAATCAGGGGCCCTTACGAGCAGTACTTC. Its protein is CASSQIRGPYEQYF.

The J gene is TRBJ1-4, the V gene TRBV7-8; perhaps TRBD1 as D (5 bases). The V gene lost 3 bases and the J gene lost 5 bases, with 10 bases spanning the gap. Per germline, CDR1 SGHVS and CDR2 FQNEAQ. The length of the CDR3 is 14 residues. CDR3 sequence: CASSLGGGNEKLFF. Here the CDR3 DNA reads TGTGCCAGCAGCTTGGGGGGAGGCAATGAAAAACTGTTTTTT.

The chain combines TRBV25-1 with TRBJ2-1; D may be TRBD1 (5 bases). The CDR3 is 15 amino acids. CDR1 MGHDK and CDR2 SYGVNS come from the germline V gene. V was cut by 4 bases and J by 6 bases, with 16 bases left in between. Here the CDR3 DNA reads TGTGCCAGCAGTGCCTGGGGCAGGAATGGCAATGAGCAGTTCTTC. This codes for CASSAWGRNGNEQFF.

The chain combines TRBV7-2 with TRBJ1-3, with D uncertain. Trimming took off 5 bases at V and 2 bases at J, with 25 bases between the two ends. The CDR3 covers 19 residues. Germline V gene sequence: CDR1 SGHTA, CDR2 FQGNSA. CDR3 protein: CASSPLNLIPLGTGNTIYF. The CDR3 bases are TGTGCCAGCAGCCCCTTAAATTTAATACCCCTCGGGACTGGAAACACCATATATTTT.

The V call is TRBV4-3, the J call TRBJ1-2; 7 bases map to TRBD1. Trimming removed 0 bases from V and 8 bases from J; junction bases left unmatched: 9. The V gene's germline CDR1 is LGHNA and CDR2 YSLEER. There are 15 residues in the CDR3. For the CDR3, the DNA is TGCGCCAGCAGCCAAGACTCAGGGGGGCGAGGAGGCTACACCTTC. This codes for CASSQDSGGRGGYTF.

The chain joins TRBV15 to TRBJ2-1; perhaps TRBD1 as D (5 bases). This CDR3 comprises 15 residues. Per germline, CDR1 LNHNV and CDR2 YYDKDF (reference sequence). V lost 0 bases, J lost 8 bases, and 14 bases lay in between. The CDR3 DNA is TGTGCCACCAGCAGAGATAGGGGTCCGAGCTATGAGCAGTTCTTC. As protein: CATSRDRGPSYEQFF. Looking up the rest from reference TRBV15 and TRBJ2-1 gives the full variable domain: DAMVIQNPRYQVTQFGKPVTLSCSQTLNHNVMYWYQQKSSQAPKLLFHYYDKDFNNEADTPDNFQSRRPNTSFCFLDIRSPGLGDTAMYLCATSRDRGPSYEQFFGPGTRLTVL.

The chain links TRBV19 to TRBJ1-5, with unresolved D. The germline gives CDR1 LNHDA, CDR2 SQIVND (reference sequence). This CDR3 has 15 amino acids. V lost 2 bases, J lost 0 bases, and 8 bases lay in between. The CDR3 bases are TGTGCCAGTAGTATAACAGATTATAGCAATCAGCCCCAGCATTTT. Its translation is CASSITDYSNQPQHF.

The chain's CDR3 is CASSYFPQGAGTEAFF. The CDR3, as DNA: TGTGCCAGCAGTTACTTCCCACAGGGGGCCGGTACTGAAGCTTTCTTT. This chain uses TRBV6-5 with TRBJ1-1; 9 bases line up with TRBD1. CDR1 is MNHEY, CDR2 SVGAGI, per germline. J lost 5 bases, V lost 1 base, and 8 bases had no gene match. The CDR3 has 16 amino acids.

The V gene is TRBV2, the J gene TRBJ1-4; a possible D gene is TRBD1 (6 bases). The CDR3 length is 17 residues. CDR1 and CDR2 from the germline V gene are SNHLY and FYNNEI. The V and J ends lost 3 bases and 1 base respectively, with 15 bases between them. The CDR3 region has the DNA TGTGCCAGCAGTGACAGGGCAGGGGTCGGAACTAATGAAAAACTGTTTTTT. Translation gives CASSDRAGVGTNEKLFF.

This clone came up once. This chain uses TRBV19 with TRBJ2-5; tentative D call: TRBD2 (6 bases). Trimming shortened V by 6 bases and J by 2 bases, and 16 bases separated the two germline ends. The CDR3 spans 15 residues. CDR1 and CDR2 from the germline V gene are LNHDA and SQIVND (reference sequence). The CDR3 here is CASRPRGNPQETQYF. The DNA of the CDR3 is TGTGCCAGTAGACCCCGGGGGAACCCTCAAGAGACCCAGTACTTC. Full variable domain (rest looked up from reference TRBV19 and TRBJ2-5): DGGITQSPKYLFRKEGQNVTLSCEQNLNHDAMYWYRQDPGQGLRLIYYSQIVNDFQKGDIAEGYSVSREKKESFPLTVTSAQKNPTAFYLCASRPRGNPQETQYFGPGTRLLVL.

The chain employs TRBV19 and TRBJ1-6; D unresolved. Germline V gene data show CDR1 as LNHDA and CDR2 as SQIVND (reference sequence). This CDR3 is built from 13 residues. The ends were cut back, 3 bases at V and 5 bases at J, with 5 bases in the middle. DNA for the CDR3: TGTGCCAGTAGTATCCAGAATAATTCACCCCTCCACTTT. It translates to CASSIQNNSPLHF.

J is TRBJ1-1 and V is TRBV27; 8 positions match TRBD1. Trimming cost V 6 bases and J 5 bases; bases outside gene matches: 8. CDR1 is MNHEY and CDR2 is SMNVEV in the germline V gene (reference sequence). The CDR3 covers 14 residues. This CDR3 is CASSLTGDVTEAFF. The CDR3 nucleotides are TGTGCCAGCAGCCTGACAGGGGACGTAACTGAAGCTTTCTTT.